This TCR beta chain was recovered during a study of T cell changes during pregnancy in multiple sclerosis. V gave up 5 bases and J gave up 7 bases, with 18 bases separating them. The CDR3 runs 15 residues. Looked up from germline, CDR1 is WSHSY and CDR2 is SAAADI. Clones were read by immunoSEQ multiplex PCR, and TCRdb kept only the in-frame ones, dropping some. The sample shows 35,000 to 45,000 clones, approximately 92% of them seen only once. The origin of this receptor is a female donor with multiple sclerosis, enrolled in a pregnancy study. The V gene is TRBV10-2, the J gene TRBJ1-5, with D perhaps TRBD1 (5 bases). The source material was CD8+ T cells from peripheral blood mononuclear cells, sampled in the first trimester of pregnancy. The CDR3 loop is CASSQEQVGNQPQHF. The CDR3 nucleotides read TGCGCCAGCAGTCAGGAACAGGTTGGTAACCAGCCCCAGCATTTT.